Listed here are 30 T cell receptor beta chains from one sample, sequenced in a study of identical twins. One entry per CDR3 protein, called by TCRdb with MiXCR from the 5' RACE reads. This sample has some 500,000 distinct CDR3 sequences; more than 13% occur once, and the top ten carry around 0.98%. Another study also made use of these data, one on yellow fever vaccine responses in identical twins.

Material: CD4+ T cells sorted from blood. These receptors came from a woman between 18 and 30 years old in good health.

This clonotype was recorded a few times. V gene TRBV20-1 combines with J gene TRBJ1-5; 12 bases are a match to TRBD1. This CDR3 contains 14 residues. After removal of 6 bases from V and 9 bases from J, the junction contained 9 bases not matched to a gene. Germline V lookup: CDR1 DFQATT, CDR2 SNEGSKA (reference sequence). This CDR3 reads CSARTGTGGLPQHF. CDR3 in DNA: TGCAGTGCCCGAACCGGGACAGGGGGCTTGCCCCAGCATTTT.

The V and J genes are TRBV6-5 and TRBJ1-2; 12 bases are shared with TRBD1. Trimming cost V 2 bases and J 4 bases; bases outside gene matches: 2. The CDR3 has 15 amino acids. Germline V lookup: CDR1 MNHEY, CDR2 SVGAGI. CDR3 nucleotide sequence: TGTGCCAGCAGTTACACGGGACAGGGGGCCTATGGCTACACCTTC. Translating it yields CASSYTGQGAYGYTF.

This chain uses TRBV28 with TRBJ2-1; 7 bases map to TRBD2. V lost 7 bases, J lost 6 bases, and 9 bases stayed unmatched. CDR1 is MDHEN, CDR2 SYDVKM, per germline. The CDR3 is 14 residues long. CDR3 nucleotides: TGTGCCAGCACTCGGGGGGAACGCTTCAATGAGCAGTTCTTC. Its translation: CASTRGERFNEQFF.

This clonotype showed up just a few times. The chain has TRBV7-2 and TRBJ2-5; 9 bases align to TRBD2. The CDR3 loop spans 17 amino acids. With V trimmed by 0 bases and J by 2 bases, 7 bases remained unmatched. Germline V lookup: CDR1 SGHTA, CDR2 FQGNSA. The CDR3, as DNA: TGTGCCAGCAGCTTAGCGGGCGGGGGGGGAACACAAGAGACCCAGTACTTC. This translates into CASSLAGGGGTQETQYF. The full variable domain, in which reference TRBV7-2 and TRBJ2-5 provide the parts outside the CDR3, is GAGVSQSPSNKVTEKGKDVELRCDPISGHTALYWYRQSLGQGLEFLIYFQGNSAPDKSGLPSDRFSAERTGGSVSTLTIQRTQQEDSAVYLCASSLAGGGGTQETQYFGPGTRLLVL.

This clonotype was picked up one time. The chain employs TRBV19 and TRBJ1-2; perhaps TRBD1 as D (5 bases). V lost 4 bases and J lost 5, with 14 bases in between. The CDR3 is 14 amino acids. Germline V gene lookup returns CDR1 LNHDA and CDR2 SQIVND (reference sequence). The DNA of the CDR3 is TGTGCCAGTAGTACCGGGACCTCTGGATATGGCTACACCTTC. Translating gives CASSTGTSGYGYTF.

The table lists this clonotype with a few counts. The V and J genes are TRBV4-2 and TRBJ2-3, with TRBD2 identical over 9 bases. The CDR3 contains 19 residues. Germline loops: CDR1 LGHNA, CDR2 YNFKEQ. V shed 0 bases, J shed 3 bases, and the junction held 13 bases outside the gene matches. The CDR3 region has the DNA TGTGCCAGCAGCCAAGATTCCCCAACCGGCGGGGGGGTAACAGATACGCAGTATTTT. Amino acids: CASSQDSPTGGGVTDTQYF.

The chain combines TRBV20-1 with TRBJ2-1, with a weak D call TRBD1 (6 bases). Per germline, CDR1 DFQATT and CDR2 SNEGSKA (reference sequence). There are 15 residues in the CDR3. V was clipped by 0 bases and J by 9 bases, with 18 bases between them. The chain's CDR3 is CSARDGRTASGEQFF. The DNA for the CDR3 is TGCAGTGCTAGAGATGGCAGGACAGCTTCGGGTGAGCAGTTCTTC.

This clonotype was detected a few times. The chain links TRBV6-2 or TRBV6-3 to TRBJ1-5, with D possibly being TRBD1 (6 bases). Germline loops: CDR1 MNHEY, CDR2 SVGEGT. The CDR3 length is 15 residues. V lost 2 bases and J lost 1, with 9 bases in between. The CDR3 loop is CASSYRGASNQPQHF. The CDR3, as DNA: TGTGCCAGCAGTTACAGGGGGGCGAGCAATCAGCCCCAGCATTTT.

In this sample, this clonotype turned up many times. The CDR3 bases are TGTGCCAGCAGTACCCGTAACTATGGCTACACCTTC. Translated, it gives CASSTRNYGYTF. The rearrangement links TRBV12-3 or TRBV12-4 to TRBJ1-2; D is unclear. V gave up 5 bases and J gave up 1 base, with 5 bases separating them. The CDR3 totals 12 residues.

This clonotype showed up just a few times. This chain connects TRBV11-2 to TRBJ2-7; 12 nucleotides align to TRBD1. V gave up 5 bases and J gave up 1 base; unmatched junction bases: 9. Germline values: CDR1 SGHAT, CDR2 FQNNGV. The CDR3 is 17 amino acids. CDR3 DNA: TGTGCCAGCAGCACCCCGAGGGACAGGGGGCGATCCTACGAGCAGTACTTC. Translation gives CASSTPRDRGRSYEQYF. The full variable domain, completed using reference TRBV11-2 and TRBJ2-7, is EAGVAQSPRYKIIEKRQSVAFWCNPISGHATLYWYQQILGQGPKLLIQFQNNGVVDDSQLPKDRFSAERLKGVDSTLKIQPAKLEDSAVYLCASSTPRDRGRSYEQYFGPGTRLTVT.

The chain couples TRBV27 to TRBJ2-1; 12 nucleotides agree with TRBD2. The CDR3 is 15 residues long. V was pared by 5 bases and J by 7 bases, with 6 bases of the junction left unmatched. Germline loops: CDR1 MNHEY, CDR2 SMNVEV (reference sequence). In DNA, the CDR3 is TGTGCCAGCAGTCCTTCTAGCGGGAGGGCTAATGAGCAGTTCTTC. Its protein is CASSPSSGRANEQFF.

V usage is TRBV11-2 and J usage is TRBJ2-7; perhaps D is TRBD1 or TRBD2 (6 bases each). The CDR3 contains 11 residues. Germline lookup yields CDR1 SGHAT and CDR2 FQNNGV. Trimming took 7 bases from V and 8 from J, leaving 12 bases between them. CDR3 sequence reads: CASKGGLQQYF. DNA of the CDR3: TGTGCCAGCAAGGGGGGTCTGCAGCAGTACTTC.

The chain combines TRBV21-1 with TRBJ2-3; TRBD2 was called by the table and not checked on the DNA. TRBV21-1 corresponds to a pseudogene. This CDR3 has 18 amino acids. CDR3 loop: CASRKGRASGRIADTQYF. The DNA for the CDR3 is TGTGCCAGCAGAAAAGGGCGGGCTAGCGGGAGGATCGCAGATACGCAGTATTTT.

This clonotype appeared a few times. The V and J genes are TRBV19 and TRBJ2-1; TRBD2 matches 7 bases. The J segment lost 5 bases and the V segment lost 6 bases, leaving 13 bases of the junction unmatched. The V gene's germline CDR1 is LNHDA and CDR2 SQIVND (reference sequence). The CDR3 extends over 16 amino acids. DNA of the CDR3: TGTGCCAGTAGGTATAGTTATAGGGACTACCACAATGAGCAGTTCTTC. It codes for CASRYSYRDYHNEQFF.

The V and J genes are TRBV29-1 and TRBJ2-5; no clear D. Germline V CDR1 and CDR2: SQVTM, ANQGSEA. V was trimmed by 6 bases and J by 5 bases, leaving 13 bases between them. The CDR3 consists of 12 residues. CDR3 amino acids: CSVALTGETQYF. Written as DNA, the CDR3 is TGCAGCGTCGCCCTCACCGGTGAGACCCAGTACTTC.

The CDR3 DNA reads TGTGCCAGCTCACCACCGTCCGGGGGCTTGAGCACTGAAGCTTTCTTT. Translation: CASSPPSGGLSTEAFF. The rearrangement joins TRBV18 to TRBJ1-1; D is perhaps TRBD1 (6 bases). Trimming took 0 bases from V and 4 from J, leaving 15 bases between them. The germline V gene has CDR1 KGHSH and CDR2 LQKENI. CDR3 length equals 16 residues.

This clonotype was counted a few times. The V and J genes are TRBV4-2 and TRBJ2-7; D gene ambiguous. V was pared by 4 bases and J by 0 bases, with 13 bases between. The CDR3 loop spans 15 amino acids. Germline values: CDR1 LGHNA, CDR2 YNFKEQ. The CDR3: CASSPTLAYSYEQYF. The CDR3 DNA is TGTGCCAGCAGCCCCACGCTCGCTTACTCCTACGAGCAGTACTTC.

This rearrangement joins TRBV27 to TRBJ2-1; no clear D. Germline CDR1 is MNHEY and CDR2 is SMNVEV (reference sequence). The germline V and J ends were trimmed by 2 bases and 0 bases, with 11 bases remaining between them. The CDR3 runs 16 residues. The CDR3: CASSLHSTSSYNEQFF. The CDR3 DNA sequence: TGTGCCAGCAGTTTACATAGCACATCCTCCTACAATGAGCAGTTCTTC.

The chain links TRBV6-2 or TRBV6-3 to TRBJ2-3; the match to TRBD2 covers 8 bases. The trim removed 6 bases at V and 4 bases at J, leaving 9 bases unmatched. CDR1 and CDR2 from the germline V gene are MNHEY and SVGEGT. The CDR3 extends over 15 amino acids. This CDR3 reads CASRTSGGRSDTQYF. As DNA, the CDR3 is TGTGCCAGCAGGACCAGCGGGGGTCGTTCAGATACGCAGTATTTT.

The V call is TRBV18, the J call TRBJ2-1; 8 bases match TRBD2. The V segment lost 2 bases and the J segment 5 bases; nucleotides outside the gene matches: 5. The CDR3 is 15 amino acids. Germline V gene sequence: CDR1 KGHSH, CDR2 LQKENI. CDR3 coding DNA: TGTGCCAGCTCACCAATGCTAGCGGGTCACAATGAGCAGTTCTTC. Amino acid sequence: CASSPMLAGHNEQFF.

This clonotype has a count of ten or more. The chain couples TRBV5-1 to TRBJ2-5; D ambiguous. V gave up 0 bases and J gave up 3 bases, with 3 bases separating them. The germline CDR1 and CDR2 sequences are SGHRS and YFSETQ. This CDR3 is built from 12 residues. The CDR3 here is CASSLGKETQYF. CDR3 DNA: TGCGCCAGCAGCTTGGGGAAAGAGACCCAGTACTTC. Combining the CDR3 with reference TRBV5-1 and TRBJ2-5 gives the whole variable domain KAGVTQTPRYLIKTRGQQVTLSCSPISGHRSVSWYQQTPGQGLQFLFEYFSETQRNKGNFPGRFSGRQFSNSRSEMNVSTLELGDSALYLCASSLGKETQYFGPGTRLLVL.

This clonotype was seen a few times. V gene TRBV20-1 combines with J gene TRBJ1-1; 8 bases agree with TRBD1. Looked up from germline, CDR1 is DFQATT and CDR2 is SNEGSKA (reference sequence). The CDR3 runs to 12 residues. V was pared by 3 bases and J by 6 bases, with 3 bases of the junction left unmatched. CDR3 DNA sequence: TGCAGTGCTAGGGACAGGGTCTCTGAAGCTTTCTTT. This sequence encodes CSARDRVSEAFF.

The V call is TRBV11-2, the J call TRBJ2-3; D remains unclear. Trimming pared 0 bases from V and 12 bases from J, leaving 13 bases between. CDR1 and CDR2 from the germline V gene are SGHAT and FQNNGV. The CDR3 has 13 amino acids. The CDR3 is CASSLDPKTPQYF. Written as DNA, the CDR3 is TGTGCCAGCAGCTTAGACCCGAAGACCCCTCAGTATTTT.

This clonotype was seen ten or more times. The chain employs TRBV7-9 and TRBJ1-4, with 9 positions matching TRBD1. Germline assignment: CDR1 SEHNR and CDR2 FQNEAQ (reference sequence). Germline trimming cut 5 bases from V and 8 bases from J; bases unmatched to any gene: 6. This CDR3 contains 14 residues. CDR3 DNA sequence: TGTGCCAGCAGCACCGGGACAGGGAACGAAAAACTGTTTTTT. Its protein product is CASSTGTGNEKLFF.

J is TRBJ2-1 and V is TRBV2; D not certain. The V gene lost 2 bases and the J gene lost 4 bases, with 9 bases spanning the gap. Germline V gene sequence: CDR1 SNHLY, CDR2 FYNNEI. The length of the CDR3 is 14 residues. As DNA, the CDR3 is TGTGCCAGCAGTGAACTAACTCCGTACAATGAGCAGTTCTTC. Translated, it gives CASSELTPYNEQFF.

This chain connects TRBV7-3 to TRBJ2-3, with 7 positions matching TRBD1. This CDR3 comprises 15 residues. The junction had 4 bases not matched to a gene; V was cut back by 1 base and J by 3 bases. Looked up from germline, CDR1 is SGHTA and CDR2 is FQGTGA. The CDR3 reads CASSLIATGTDTQYF. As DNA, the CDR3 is TGTGCCAGCAGCTTAATTGCGACAGGGACAGATACGCAGTATTTT.

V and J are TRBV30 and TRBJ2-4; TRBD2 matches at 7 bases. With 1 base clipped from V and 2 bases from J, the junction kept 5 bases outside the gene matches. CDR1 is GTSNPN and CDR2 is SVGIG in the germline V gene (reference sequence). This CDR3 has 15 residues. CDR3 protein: CAWSGWRETKNIQYF. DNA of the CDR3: TGTGCCTGGAGTGGGTGGCGGGAGACCAAAAACATTCAGTACTTC.

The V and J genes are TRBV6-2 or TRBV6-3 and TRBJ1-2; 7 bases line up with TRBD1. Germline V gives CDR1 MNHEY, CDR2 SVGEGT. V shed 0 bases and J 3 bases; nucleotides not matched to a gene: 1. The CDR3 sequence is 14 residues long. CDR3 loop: CASSYSGTDYGYTF. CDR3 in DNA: TGTGCCAGCAGTTACTCCGGGACAGACTATGGCTACACCTTC.

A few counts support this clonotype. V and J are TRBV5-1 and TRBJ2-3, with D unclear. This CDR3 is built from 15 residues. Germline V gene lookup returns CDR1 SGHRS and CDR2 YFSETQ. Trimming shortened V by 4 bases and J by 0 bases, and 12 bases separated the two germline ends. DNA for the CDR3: TGCGCCAGCAGCATTCGACTTACTAGCACAGATACGCAGTATTTT. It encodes CASSIRLTSTDTQYF.

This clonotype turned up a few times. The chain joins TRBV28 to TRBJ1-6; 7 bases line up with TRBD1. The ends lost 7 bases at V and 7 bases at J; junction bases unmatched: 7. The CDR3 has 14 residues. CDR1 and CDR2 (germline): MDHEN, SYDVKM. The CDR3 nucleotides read TGTGCCAGCAATACCGGGACAGTAAATTCACCCCTCCACTTT. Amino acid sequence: CASNTGTVNSPLHF.